One T cell receptor beta chain is described in this entry. Its antigen is not identified. The data were obtained in a study of OX40 agonist ivuxolimab in advanced cancers. Study observations and caveats: Relative to CD4+, CD8+ T cells held more expanded clones on average.

The V end lost 5 bases, the J end lost 2 bases, and 21 bases lay between the germline ends. The CDR3 sequence is 17 residues long. CDR1 is SGHRS and CDR2 is YFSETQ in the germline V gene. Assay: immunoSEQ multiplex PCR; the TCRdb copy retains only in-frame clones and omits some. Counted here are around 68,000 clones, 80% to 90% occurring once; the ten biggest clones make up 0.38%. The V and J genes are TRBV5-1 and TRBJ2-3; the D gene is possibly TRBD2 (6 bases). The clonotype was recovered from an adult with an advanced solid tumor such as melanoma, head and neck, liver or kidney cancer. The sequenced sample was CD4+ or CD8+ T cells sorted from blood, obtained in a trial of the OX40 agonist ivuxolimab. The CDR3: CASRLRGVRAYTDTQYF. CDR3 sequence (DNA): TGCGCCAGCAGGCTGCGCGGGGTCCGGGCGTACACAGATACGCAGTATTTT.